The present entry profiles one T cell receptor (beta chain) with its context. At one end, the junction sequence differs from germline, possibly due to a read error. The CDR3 covers 17 residues. Per germline, CDR1 MGHRA and CDR2 YSYEKL. RNA transcripts gave rise to amplified TCR beta CDR3 regions. TCR CDR3 underwent first-round RT-PCR with the HTBI primer set. One entry per CDR3 protein results from TCRdb running MiXCR on the multiplex PCR reads. Here the sample spans under 400,000 distinct CDR3 sequences, around 25% being singletons. This specimen comes from a study of T cells in Graves' hyperthyroidism and ophthalmopathy.

This TCR derives from a man aged 50 to 59 with Graves' hyperthyroidism. The chain has TRBV4-1 and TRBJ1-3; 9 bases fit TRBD1. The specimen sequenced was blood. CDR3: CASSQAADRGSGNTIYF. The CDR3 nucleotides are TGTGCCAGCAGCCAAGCGGCGGACAGGGGAAGTGGAAACACCATATATTTT.